These 22 T cell receptor beta chains were all obtained from the same sample, sequenced in a study of T cell responses to AZD1222 COVID-19 vaccine (dated by TCRdb to the early 2020s). The library relied on the immunoSEQ multiplex PCR assay. TCRdb's version of the immuneACCESS table is confined to in-frame rearrangements and falls short of the full clone set. An unresolved V gene accounts for under half of the shortfall where checked; the remainder is of unknown origin. The sample table lists about 82,000 clones, 90% of them with a count of one. 5.2% of the sample is held by the ten biggest clonotypes. The time point label, read with the paper, signifies: baseline before first vaccination. Here the sequenced sample was peripheral blood, taken on day 0 of AZD1222 vaccination. All receptors come from an adult in good health.

This chain links TRBV12-3 or TRBV12-4 with TRBJ1-3; 7 positions agree with TRBD1. This CDR3 has 11 amino acids. Unmatched junction bases numbered 9, after V lost 6 bases and J lost 16 bases. The CDR3 coding sequence is TGTGCCAGCAGCACCGGGACAGCTACGTATTTT. Its translation: CASSTGTATYF.

This clone was detected once. This chain links TRBV10-1 with TRBJ2-3; D is unclear. Germline CDR1 reads WNHNN; CDR2 reads SYGVQD (reference sequence). This CDR3 has 14 residues. Trimming stripped 3 bases from V and 0 bases from J, with 7 bases between. Here the CDR3 DNA reads TGCGCCAGCAGTGACGTTGTCAGCACAGATACGCAGTATTTT. Translation gives CASSDVVSTDTQYF.

This chain connects TRBV10-3 to TRBJ1-5, with 11 positions matching TRBD1. CDR1 ENHRY and CDR2 SYGVKD come from the germline V gene. V trimming: 3 bases; J trimming: 5 bases; junction bases outside the gene matches: 3. The CDR3 extends over 15 amino acids. The CDR3 reads CAISDRDRGDQPQHF. The CDR3 coding sequence is TGTGCCATCAGTGACAGGGACAGGGGGGATCAGCCCCAGCATTTT.

This chain joins TRBV12-5 and TRBJ2-1; D remains ambiguous. Germline V gives CDR1 LGHNT, CDR2 FRNRAP. V was shortened by 3 bases and J by 10 bases, with 10 bases between the two germline ends. The CDR3 is 12 residues long. CDR3 sequence reads: CASGFSILEQFF. CDR3 coding DNA: TGTGCTAGTGGTTTTTCGATCTTGGAGCAGTTCTTC. The variable domain in full, completed from reference TRBV12-5 and TRBJ2-1, reads DARVTQTPRHKVTEMGQEVTMRCQPILGHNTVFWYRQTMMQGLELLAYFRNRAPLDDSGMPKDRFSAEMPDATLATLKIQPSEPRDSAVYFCASGFSILEQFFGPGTRLTVL.

The V call is TRBV7-8, the J call TRBJ2-4; no clear D. The ends were cut back, 1 base at V and 8 bases at J, with 15 bases in the middle. The CDR3 loop spans 15 amino acids. From germline, CDR1 is SGHVS and CDR2 FQNEAQ. The CDR3 loop reads CASSLEYDGTYIQYF. The CDR3 DNA reads as TGTGCCAGCAGCTTAGAGTACGACGGAACCTACATTCAGTACTTC.

The chain recombines TRBV19 with TRBJ2-7; the D is unclear. The CDR3 has 15 amino acids. The V end lost 2 bases, the J end lost 2 bases, and 13 bases lay between the germline ends. Germline V CDR1 and CDR2: LNHDA, SQIVND (reference sequence). The CDR3 region has the DNA TGTGCCAGTAGTATAACCGCACAGCTAGCCTACGAGCAGTACTTC. It specifies CASSITAQLAYEQYF.

This clone was picked up a small number of times. J is TRBJ1-6 and V is TRBV27; D possibly corresponds to TRBD1 (5 bases). This CDR3 spans 16 amino acids. From germline, CDR1 is MNHEY and CDR2 SMNVEV (reference sequence). Trimming cost V 1 base and J 7 bases, with 14 bases left between them. This CDR3 reads CASSLFEGRDNSPLHF. CDR3 nucleotide sequence: TGTGCCAGCAGTTTATTCGAGGGGCGAGACAATTCACCCCTCCACTTT.

This chain links TRBV9 with TRBJ2-4; D is possibly TRBD1 or TRBD2 (5 bases each). The germline V and J ends were trimmed by 3 bases and 8 bases, with 15 bases remaining between them. This CDR3 is 14 amino acids long. CDR1 is SGDLS, CDR2 YYNGEE, per germline. The CDR3 sequence: CASSGGRGRDIQYF. For the CDR3, the DNA is TGTGCCAGCAGCGGGGGACGGGGCAGGGACATTCAGTACTTC.

This clone was counted between two and nine times. The V and J genes are TRBV10-1 and TRBJ2-7, with D maybe TRBD2 (5 bases). With 0 bases removed from V and 5 bases from J, the gap between germline ends came to 11 bases. Germline-derived CDR1 and CDR2 are WNHNN and SYGVQD (reference sequence). CDR3 length equals 14 residues. DNA of the CDR3: TGCGCCAGCAGTGAGTCTCGGGGTATCCACGAGCAGTACTTC. Translating it yields CASSESRGIHEQYF.

A note on this clone: This sample also contains other DNA sequences that code for the same CDR3. The rearrangement joins TRBV6-5 to TRBJ2-3, with D maybe TRBD1 (6 bases). Trimming left V 5 bases short and J 2 bases short, with 8 bases between. The CDR3 extends over 13 amino acids. Germline values: CDR1 MNHEY, CDR2 SVGAGI. CDR3 sequence: CASSTGFTDTQYF. CDR3 coding DNA: TGTGCCAGCAGTACAGGGTTCACAGATACGCAGTATTTT.

This clone is a singleton in its sample. The chain carries TRBV11-3 and TRBJ2-1; D call uncertain. V was pared by 5 bases and J by 8 bases, with 16 bases between. This CDR3 region has 14 residues. Germline loops: CDR1 SGHNT, CDR2 YENEEA. This CDR3 reads CASSLSRASDEQFF. CDR3 bases: TGTGCCAGCAGCCTCTCCCGGGCCTCAGATGAGCAGTTCTTC.

The V gene is TRBV2, the J gene TRBJ1-1; 9 bases are a match to TRBD1. The CDR3 covers 14 residues. V lost 7 bases, J lost 5 bases, and 8 bases stayed unmatched. Germline values: CDR1 SNHLY, CDR2 FYNNEI. The CDR3 coding sequence is TGTGCCAGCATTAAGACAGGGGGAACTACTGAAGCTTTCTTT. Protein product: CASIKTGGTTEAFF.

The chain has TRBV6-1 and TRBJ2-5, with 9 bases identical to TRBD1. This CDR3 comprises 19 residues. Germline trimming cut 2 bases from V and 5 bases from J; bases unmatched to any gene: 18. Germline CDR1 MNHNS, CDR2 SASEGT. CDR3 loop: CASSERSGTGSTARETQYF. The CDR3 coding sequence is TGTGCCAGCAGTGAAAGGTCCGGGACAGGGAGTACCGCCCGGGAGACCCAGTACTTC.

The J gene is TRBJ2-6, the V gene TRBV27; 7 bases map to TRBD1. The CDR3 spans 15 residues. V was pared by 8 bases and J by 0 bases, with 4 bases of the junction left unmatched. The germline CDR1 and CDR2 sequences are MNHEY and SMNVEV (reference sequence). The DNA for the CDR3 is TGTGCCAGCCGAAGGGGGCTCTCTGGGGCCAACGTCCTGACTTTC. Encoded protein: CASRRGLSGANVLTF. Supplemented by reference TRBV27 and TRBJ2-6, the full variable domain reads EAQVTQNPRYLITVTGKKLTVTCSQNMNHEYMSWYRQDPGLGLRQIYYSMNVEVTDKGDVPEGYKVSRKEKRNFPLILESPSPNQTSLYFCASRRGLSGANVLTFGAGSRLTVL.

The chain employs TRBV9 and TRBJ1-3; no clear D gene. The CDR3 has 16 residues. V was trimmed by 0 bases and J by 0 bases, leaving 10 bases between them. The germline V gene has CDR1 SGDLS and CDR2 YYNGEE. CDR3 in DNA: TGTGCCAGCAGCGTAGAGGGCAGTATCTCTGGAAACACCATATATTTT. Translation gives CASSVEGSISGNTIYF.

The rearrangement uses TRBV7-2 and TRBJ1-6, with no clear D. CDR1 is SGHTA and CDR2 is FQGNSA in the germline V gene. This CDR3 contains 14 residues. V was pared by 2 bases and J by 5 bases, with 7 bases between. Here the CDR3 DNA reads TGTGCCAGCAGCTTACAGCCTGATAATTCACCCCTCCACTTT. Protein product: CASSLQPDNSPLHF. The entire variable domain, with the rest obtained from reference TRBV7-2 and TRBJ1-6, is as follows: GAGVSQSPSNKVTEKGKDVELRCDPISGHTALYWYRQSLGQGLEFLIYFQGNSAPDKSGLPSDRFSAERTGGSVSTLTIQRTQQEDSAVYLCASSLQPDNSPLHFGNGTRLTVT.

The genes are TRBV6-1 and TRBJ2-7; TRBD1 matches at 9 bases. The CDR3 length is 16 residues. CDR1 and CDR2 from the germline V gene are MNHNS and SASEGT. Trimming at V came to 3 bases and at J to 7 bases, leaving 13 bases not matched to a gene. CDR3 protein: CASSEGSTGGAGEQYF. The CDR3 nucleotides are TGTGCCAGCAGTGAGGGTTCTACAGGGGGCGCGGGGGAGCAGTACTTC.

This clone was seen only once. The chain recombines TRBV28 with TRBJ2-3; 7 bases line up with TRBD2. Trimming cost V 6 bases and J 1 base; bases outside gene matches: 7. The germline gives CDR1 MDHEN, CDR2 SYDVKM. The CDR3 extends over 15 amino acids. In DNA form, the CDR3 reads TGTGCCAGCAGCCCTGGACTAGTGGGCACAGATACGCAGTATTTT. Amino acid sequence: CASSPGLVGTDTQYF. Full variable domain (missing parts from reference TRBV28 and TRBJ2-3): DVKVTQSSRYLVKRTGEKVFLECVQDMDHENMFWYRQDPGLGLRLIYFSYDVKMKEKGDIPEGYSVSREKKERFSLILESASTNQTSMYLCASSPGLVGTDTQYFGPGTRLTVL.

The rearrangement links TRBV28 to TRBJ1-2, with D hard to call. The ends were cut back, 4 bases at V and 8 bases at J, with 8 bases in the middle. The CDR3 extends over 11 amino acids. Germline CDR1 is MDHEN and CDR2 is SYDVKM. This CDR3 reads CASSSRYGYTF. The CDR3 DNA follows: TGTGCCAGCAGTTCACGATACGGCTACACCTTC.

This chain uses TRBV7-9 with TRBJ1-1; 11 bases map to TRBD1. Losses at the gene ends were 5 bases for V and 3 bases for J; bases not matched to a gene: 2. Germline CDR1 is SEHNR and CDR2 is FQNEAQ (reference sequence). This CDR3 is built from 14 residues. As DNA, the CDR3 is TGTGCCAGCAGCCGGGACAGGGGGGACACTGAAGCTTTCTTT. Its translation is CASSRDRGDTEAFF.

The rearrangement uses TRBV2 and TRBJ2-7; D possibly corresponds to TRBD1 (6 bases). Germline lookup yields CDR1 SNHLY and CDR2 FYNNEI. The V end lost 3 bases, the J end lost 6 bases, and 18 bases lay between the germline ends. The CDR3 is 15 amino acids. This CDR3 reads CASSDETGQGIEQYF. Written as DNA, the CDR3 is TGTGCCAGCAGTGACGAAACAGGGCAGGGTATCGAGCAGTACTTC.

The CDR3, as DNA: TGTGCCAGCAGCCTAAGGACAGGGGGTGGAGAGACCCAGTACTTC. Protein product: CASSLRTGGGETQYF. The gene calls are TRBV9 and TRBJ2-5; 10 nucleotides match TRBD1. Germline V CDR1 and CDR2: SGDLS, YYNGEE. CDR3 length: 15 amino acids. V shed 4 bases and J 4 bases; nucleotides not matched to a gene: 7.